This entry lists 21 T cell receptor beta chains sequenced from one sample in a study of blood T cell repertoires in COVID-19. The method was immunoSEQ multiplex PCR; TCRdb's version includes in-frame clones alone and lacks a portion of them. Of about 42,000 clones in the sample, around 82% are singletons; the top ten hold 9% to 15%. Specimen: peripheral blood. The receptors come from a human donor in a cohort sampled during active COVID-19.

In this sample, this clone turned up once. In nucleotides, the CDR3 is TGCGCCAGCAGCTGGGGCGGAACCTACGAGCAGTACTTC. It codes for CASSWGGTYEQYF. This chain joins TRBV5-1 and TRBJ2-7; D may be TRBD1 (5 bases). V was pared by 3 bases and J by 2 bases, with 9 bases between. This CDR3 contains 13 residues. Looked up from germline, CDR1 is SGHRS and CDR2 is YFSETQ.

The rearrangement joins TRBV4-3 to TRBJ1-1; 8 positions agree with TRBD1. The CDR3 length is 16 residues. The V and J ends lost 0 bases and 4 bases, in that order; junction bases with no gene match: 7. Germline CDR1 is LGHNA and CDR2 is YSLEER. CDR3 DNA sequence: TGCGCCAGCAGCCAAGATATAAACAGGGGGATCACTGAAGCTTTCTTT. Translating gives CASSQDINRGITEAFF.

V and J are TRBV5-1 and TRBJ2-7, with D possibly being TRBD1 (6 bases). CDR3 length equals 12 residues. Germline loops: CDR1 SGHRS, CDR2 YFSETQ. V was trimmed by 7 bases and J by 5 bases, leaving 13 bases between them. CDR3 region: CASHRDGNEQYF. CDR3 nucleotide sequence: TGCGCCAGCCACAGGGACGGGAACGAGCAGTACTTC.

The chain couples TRBV6-5 to TRBJ1-5, with D tentatively TRBD1 (6 bases). The V end lost 3 bases, the J end lost 2 bases, and 11 bases lay between the germline ends. The germline CDR1 and CDR2 sequences are MNHEY and SVGAGI. The CDR3 has 15 amino acids. The CDR3 reads CASSYRGAGNQPQHF. CDR3 DNA: TGTGCCAGCAGTTATCGGGGGGCAGGCAATCAGCCCCAGCATTTT.

The rearrangement links TRBV30 to TRBJ2-5, with D maybe TRBD2 (5 bases). Germline V gives CDR1 GTSNPN, CDR2 SVGIG (reference sequence). V was trimmed by 1 base and J by 0 bases, leaving 15 bases between them. This CDR3 comprises 16 residues. The CDR3 is CAWSAGRHLNQETQYF. CDR3 nucleotides: TGTGCCTGGAGTGCGGGAAGACACTTAAACCAAGAGACCCAGTACTTC.

In its sample, this clone was seen a few times. This chain links TRBV9 with TRBJ2-7, with 9 bases lining up with TRBD2. The germline V gene encodes CDR1 SGDLS and CDR2 YYNGEE. The CDR3 totals 15 residues. V shed 1 base and J 7 bases; nucleotides not matched to a gene: 9. As DNA, the CDR3 is TGTGCCAGCAGCGTACTTGGCGGGGGGGCCGGTGAGCAGTACTTC. Translation: CASSVLGGGAGEQYF.

The genes are TRBV5-1 and TRBJ2-3; TRBD2 is a possible D gene (5 bases). The CDR3 extends over 13 amino acids. From germline, CDR1 is SGHRS and CDR2 YFSETQ. V lost 4 bases and J lost 3, with 9 bases in between. This chain's CDR3 is CASSLSVTDTQYF. In nucleotides, the CDR3 is TGCGCCAGCAGCCTTAGCGTAACAGATACGCAGTATTTT. Based on the CDR3 plus reference TRBV5-1 and TRBJ2-3, the full variable domain is KAGVTQTPRYLIKTRGQQVTLSCSPISGHRSVSWYQQTPGQGLQFLFEYFSETQRNKGNFPGRFSGRQFSNSRSEMNVSTLELGDSALYLCASSLSVTDTQYFGPGTRLTVL.

CDR3 coding DNA: TGCGCCAGCAGCTTCTTAACTAGTGAAGAGACCCAGTACTTC. It yields the protein CASSFLTSEETQYF. This chain uses TRBV5-1 with TRBJ2-5, with a weak D call TRBD2 (5 bases). From germline, CDR1 is SGHRS and CDR2 YFSETQ. V was clipped by 2 bases and J by 3 bases, with 11 bases between them. This CDR3 region has 14 residues.

The chain recombines TRBV4-2 with TRBJ1-4, with D perhaps TRBD1 (5 bases). Looked up from germline, CDR1 is LGHNA and CDR2 is YNFKEQ. Between the trimmed V and J ends, which lost 1 base and 4 bases, there was a span of 13 bases. This CDR3 region has 16 residues. The CDR3 is CASSQGLQGGNEKLFF. The CDR3 DNA reads TGTGCCAGCAGCCAAGGACTCCAGGGTGGTAATGAAAAACTGTTTTTT.

This chain uses TRBV9 with TRBJ2-1; TRBD1 matches at 7 bases. The CDR3 spans 15 residues. V was clipped by 0 bases and J by 7 bases; unmatched bases: 7. CDR1 and CDR2 from the germline V gene are SGDLS and YYNGEE. The CDR3, as DNA: TGTGCCAGCAGCGTAGACGGGACAGCCTTTAATGAGCAGTTCTTC. Translating it yields CASSVDGTAFNEQFF.

This chain joins TRBV11-1 and TRBJ2-3, with 8 bases matching TRBD1. The V and J ends lost 3 bases and 2 bases, in that order; junction bases with no gene match: 4. The CDR3 has 15 residues. Germline CDR1 reads SGHAT; CDR2 reads FQDESV (reference sequence). The CDR3 is CASSLRDRTTDTQYF. The CDR3 bases are TGTGCCAGCAGCTTGCGGGACAGGACCACAGATACGCAGTATTTT.

The rearrangement joins TRBV27 to TRBJ1-4; 7 positions match TRBD1. Trimming removed 4 bases from V and 8 bases from J; junction bases left unmatched: 7. The CDR3 is made up of 14 amino acids. Per the germline V gene, CDR1 is MNHEY and CDR2 is SMNVEV (reference sequence). The CDR3 DNA follows: TGTGCCAGCAGTTCGGCAGGGGGGCGGGAAAAACTGTTTTTT. This sequence encodes CASSSAGGREKLFF.

The V and J genes are TRBV23-1 and TRBJ2-7, with TRBD1 matching over 7 bases. TRBV23-1 is given ORF status, its function remaining uncertain. CDR3 length equals 15 residues. The trim removed 11 bases at V and 1 base at J, leaving 14 bases unmatched. CDR3 bases: TGCGCCGGGGGAGACCCGGGACAGACTTCCTACGAGCAGTACTTC. Translating it yields CAGGDPGQTSYEQYF.

The CDR3 DNA reads TGTGCCAGCAGCCTTGGACAGGTTGGAGAGACCCAGTACTTC. It encodes CASSLGQVGETQYF. The rearrangement joins TRBV28 to TRBJ2-5; TRBD1 matches at 7 bases. The germline V gene has CDR1 MDHEN and CDR2 SYDVKM. Trimming removed 6 bases from V and 4 bases from J; junction bases left unmatched: 8. The CDR3 runs to 14 residues.

The rearrangement joins TRBV6-1 to TRBJ2-2, with D possibly TRBD2 on 6 matching bases. This CDR3 contains 19 residues. V was pared by 4 bases and J by 0 bases, with 21 bases between. Per germline, CDR1 MNHNS and CDR2 SASEGT. CDR3 loop: CASSVRRGDGGSNTGELFF. The DNA of the CDR3 is TGTGCCAGCAGTGTGCGGAGAGGGGACGGAGGGTCGAACACCGGGGAGCTGTTTTTT.

This chain uses TRBV7-6 with TRBJ2-5; 9 bases align to TRBD2. Germline CDR1 is SGHVS and CDR2 is FNYEAQ. The ends lost 3 bases at V and 4 bases at J; junction bases unmatched: 6. This CDR3 contains 15 residues. The CDR3 loop is CASSLGRGGIETQYF. In DNA, the CDR3 is TGTGCCAGCAGCTTGGGGCGGGGGGGAATAGAGACCCAGTACTTC.

The count of this clone is one. The J gene is TRBJ1-2, the V gene TRBV7-2; no clear D. Germline CDR1 reads SGHTA; CDR2 reads FQGNSA. The V end lost 4 bases, the J end lost 5 bases, and 14 bases lay between the germline ends. The CDR3 runs 14 residues. CDR3 DNA sequence: TGTGCCAGCAGCTACGACGTATCAGGATATGGCTACACCTTC. Translation gives CASSYDVSGYGYTF.

The rearrangement joins TRBV24-1 to TRBJ2-3; the D is unclear. Germline values: CDR1 KGHDR, CDR2 SFDVKD. This CDR3 is 16 amino acids long. V gave up 2 bases and J gave up 0 bases, with 11 bases separating them. CDR3 nucleotide sequence: TGTGCCACCAGTGATTGGAGATTCTCTAGCACAGATACGCAGTATTTT. Residues: CATSDWRFSSTDTQYF.

This clone showed up just a few times. At the DNA level, this CDR3 is encoded by other sequences in the same sample as well. The rearrangement uses TRBV7-3 and TRBJ1-1, with no clear D. The CDR3 has 14 residues. Trimming stripped 1 base from V and 0 bases from J, with 6 bases between. CDR1 SGHTA and CDR2 FQGTGA come from the germline V gene. Written as DNA, the CDR3 is TGTGCCAGCAGCTTAAGAGGGCTGAACACTGAAGCTTTCTTT. Residues: CASSLRGLNTEAFF. Filled out from reference TRBV7-3 and TRBJ1-1, the complete variable domain reads GAGVSQTPSNKVTEKGKYVELRCDPISGHTALYWYRQSLGQGPEFLIYFQGTGAADDSGLPNDRFFAVRPEGSVSTLKIQRTERGDSAVYLCASSLRGLNTEAFFGQGTRLTVV.

This clone is a singleton in its sample. The chain joins TRBV5-6 to TRBJ2-2; 9 bases agree with TRBD1. This CDR3 spans 17 amino acids. V dropped 5 bases and J dropped 4; count of bases not matched to a gene: 12. The germline V gene has CDR1 SGHDT and CDR2 YYEEEE. CDR3 in amino acids: CASSSILRDRVTGELFF. The CDR3 nucleotides read TGTGCCAGCAGTTCCATACTCCGGGACAGGGTCACCGGGGAGCTGTTTTTT.

This sequence joins TRBV6-5 and TRBJ1-1; the D is unclear. The CDR3 has 13 residues. Trimming stripped 2 bases from V and 1 base from J, with 5 bases between. Germline values: CDR1 MNHEY, CDR2 SVGAGI. The CDR3, as DNA: TGTGCCAGCAGTTACGGCGGGAACACTGAAGCTTTCTTT. This translates into CASSYGGNTEAFF.